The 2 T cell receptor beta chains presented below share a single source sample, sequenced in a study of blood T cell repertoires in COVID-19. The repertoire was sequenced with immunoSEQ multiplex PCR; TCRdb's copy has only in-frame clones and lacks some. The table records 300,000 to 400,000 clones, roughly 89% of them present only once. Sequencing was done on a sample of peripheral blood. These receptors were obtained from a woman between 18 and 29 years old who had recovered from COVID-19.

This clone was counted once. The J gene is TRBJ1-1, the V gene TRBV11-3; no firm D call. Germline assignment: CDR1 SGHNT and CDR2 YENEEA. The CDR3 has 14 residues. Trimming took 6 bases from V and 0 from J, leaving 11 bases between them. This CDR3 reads CASRNGMMNTEAFF. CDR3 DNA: TGTGCCAGCAGAAACGGGATGATGAACACTGAAGCTTTCTTT. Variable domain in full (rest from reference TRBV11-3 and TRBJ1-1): EAGVVQSPRYKIIEKKQPVAFWCNPISGHNTLYWYLQNLGQGPELLIRYENEEAVDDSQLPKDRFSAERLKGVDSTLKIQPAELGDSAVYLCASRNGMMNTEAFFGQGTRLTVV.

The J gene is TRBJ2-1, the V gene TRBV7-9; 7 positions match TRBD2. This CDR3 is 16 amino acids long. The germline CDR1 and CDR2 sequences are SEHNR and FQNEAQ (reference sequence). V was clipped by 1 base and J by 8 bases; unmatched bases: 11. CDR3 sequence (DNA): TGTGCCAGCAGCTTAGTCCCTAGCGGAGCTTTGGATGAGCAGTTCTTC. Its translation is CASSLVPSGALDEQFF.